What follows are 2 T cell receptor beta chains derived from one specimen sequenced in a study of yellow fever vaccine responses in identical twins. Each CDR3 protein is one row after TCRdb ran MiXCR on the RT-PCR reads. Of 20,000 to 25,000 distinct CDR3 sequences listed, about three quarters are singletons. Sequencing was performed on T cells from blood (PBMCs), unsorted or a sorted subset (not recorded which), taken before or after yellow fever vaccination (not recorded which). These receptors were obtained from a woman under 30 who received the yellow fever vaccine.

V and J are TRBV12-3 or TRBV12-4 and TRBJ2-6; D remains unclear. This CDR3 is 15 amino acids long. V dropped 5 bases and J dropped 2 bases, with 10 bases sitting between them. CDR3 sequence reads: CASSLGVAGANVLTF. The CDR3 DNA follows: TGTGCCAGCAGTCTCGGTGTAGCTGGGGCCAACGTCCTGACTTTC.

In this sample, this clonotype turned up once. The chain combines TRBV20-1 with TRBJ2-5; possibly TRBD1 or TRBD2 for D (5 bases each). The CDR3 covers 13 residues. Germline V gene data show CDR1 as DFQATT and CDR2 as SNEGSKA (reference sequence). Trimming took off 2 bases at V and 4 bases at J, with 11 bases between the two ends. The CDR3 sequence is CSARFGGRETQYF. The CDR3 DNA reads as TGCAGTGCTAGATTTGGGGGTCGAGAGACCCAGTACTTC.